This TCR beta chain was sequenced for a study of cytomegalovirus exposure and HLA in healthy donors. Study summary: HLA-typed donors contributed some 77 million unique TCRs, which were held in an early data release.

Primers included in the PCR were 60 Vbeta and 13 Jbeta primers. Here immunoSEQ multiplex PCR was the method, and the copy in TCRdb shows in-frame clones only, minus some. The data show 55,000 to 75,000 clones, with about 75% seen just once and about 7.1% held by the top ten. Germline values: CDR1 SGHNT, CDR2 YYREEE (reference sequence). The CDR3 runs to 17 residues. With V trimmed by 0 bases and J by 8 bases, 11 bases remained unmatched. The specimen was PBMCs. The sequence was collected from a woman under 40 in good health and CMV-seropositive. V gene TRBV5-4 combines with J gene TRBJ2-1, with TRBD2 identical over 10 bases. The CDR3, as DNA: TGTGCCAGCAGCTTGGGAAAGGTAGCGGGAGGAGGGCATGAGCAGTTCTTC. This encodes CASSLGKVAGGGHEQFF.